Described below is a single T cell receptor (beta chain) sequence and its context. The antigen is unknown. CDR3 length: 15 residues. CDR1 is SGDLS and CDR2 is YYNGEE in the germline V gene. Trimming removed 4 bases from V and 6 bases from J; junction bases left unmatched: 10. The data are from a study of T cell responses to AZD1222 COVID-19 vaccine. Study-level points and caveats: Repertoire samples came only from after the peak T cell response. Spike-specific TCR breadth and depth rose after two AZD1222 doses.

Here immunoSEQ multiplex PCR was the method, and the copy in TCRdb shows in-frame clones only, minus some. Among about 67,000 clones listed, about 80% were seen once. The sample was peripheral blood, taken 28 days after the second AZD1222 dose. The receptor comes from an adult who received the AZD1222 COVID-19 vaccine. The chain carries TRBV9 and TRBJ2-7; 10 bases are a match to TRBD1. The CDR3 region is CASSSWDRGTGEQYF. The CDR3 DNA reads TGTGCCAGCAGCAGCTGGGACAGGGGAACTGGCGAGCAGTACTTC. The complete variable domain, with remaining parts taken from reference TRBV9 and TRBJ2-7, reads DSGVTQTPKHLITATGQRVTLRCSPRSGDLSVYWYQQSLDQGLQFLIQYYNGEERAKGNILERFSAQQFPDLHSELNLSSLELGDSALYFCASSSWDRGTGEQYFGPGTRLTVT.